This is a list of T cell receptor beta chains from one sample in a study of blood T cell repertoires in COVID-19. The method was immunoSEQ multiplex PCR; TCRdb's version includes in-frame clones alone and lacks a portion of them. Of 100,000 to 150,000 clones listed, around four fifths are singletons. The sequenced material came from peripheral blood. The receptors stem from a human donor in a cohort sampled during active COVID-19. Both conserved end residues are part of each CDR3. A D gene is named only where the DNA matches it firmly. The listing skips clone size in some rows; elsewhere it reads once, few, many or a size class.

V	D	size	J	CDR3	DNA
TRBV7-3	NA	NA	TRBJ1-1	CASSLIGGTRNTEAFF	TGTGCCAGCAGCTTAATCGGGGGGACGAGGAACACTGAAGCTTTCTTT
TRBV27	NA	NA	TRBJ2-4	CASSLSGRGRIDIQYF	TGTGCCAGCAGCCTCTCGGGAAGAGGGCGAATTGACATTCAGTACTTC
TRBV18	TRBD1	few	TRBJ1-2	CASSPTGNYGYTF	TGTGCCAGCTCACCGACAGGGAACTATGGCTACACCTTC
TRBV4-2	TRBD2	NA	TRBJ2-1	CASSQETSGISYNEQFF	TGTGCCAGCAGCCAAGAAACTAGCGGGATCTCCTACAATGAGCAGTTCTTC
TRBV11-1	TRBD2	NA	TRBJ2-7	CASSLQTSDEQYF	TGTGCCAGCAGCTTACAGACTAGCGACGAGCAGTACTTC
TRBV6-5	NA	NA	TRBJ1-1	CASRVSREANTEAFF	TGTGCCAGCAGAGTTAGCAGGGAAGCGAACACTGAAGCTTTCTTT
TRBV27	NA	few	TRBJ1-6	CASSSGGNNSPLHF	TGTGCCAGCAGCTCAGGAGGGAATAATTCACCCCTCCACTTT
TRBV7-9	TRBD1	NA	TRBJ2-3	CASSSTGSTDTQYF	TGTGCCAGCAGCTCGACAGGGAGCACAGATACGCAGTATTTT
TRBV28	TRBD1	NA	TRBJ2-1	CASSPSTGGSYNEQFF	TGTGCCAGCAGCCCCTCTACAGGGGGCAGCTACAATGAGCAGTTCTTC
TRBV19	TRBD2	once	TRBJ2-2	CASSMGLAGGSDTGELFF	TGTGCCAGTAGTATGGGACTAGCGGGAGGGTCGGACACCGGGGAGCTGTTTTTT
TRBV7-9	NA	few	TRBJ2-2	CASSPQSGSNTGELFF	TGTGCCAGCAGCCCCCAAAGCGGGTCGAACACCGGGGAGCTGTTTTTT
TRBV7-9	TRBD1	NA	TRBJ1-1	CASSPDGQGATEAFF	TGTGCCAGCAGCCCGGATGGACAGGGAGCCACTGAAGCTTTCTTT
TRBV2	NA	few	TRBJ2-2	CASSVGPGDTGELFF	TGTGCCAGCAGTGTAGGACCAGGGGACACCGGGGAGCTGTTTTTT
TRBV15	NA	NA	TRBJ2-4	CATSRGRATKNIQYF	TGTGCCACCAGCCGAGGCCGCGCGACCAAAAACATTCAGTACTTC
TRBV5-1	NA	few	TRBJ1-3	CASSSGTGSGNTIYF	TGCGCCAGCAGCTCGGGAACAGGGAGTGGAAACACCATATATTTT
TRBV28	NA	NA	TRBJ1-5	CASSLYFRGSNQPQHF	TGTGCCAGCAGTTTATACTTCAGGGGAAGCAATCAGCCCCAGCATTTT